These T cell receptor beta chains were read from a single sample in a study of CD8 T cells in Susac syndrome. TCRdb re-derived calls from the immunoSEQ multiplex PCR reads in MiXCR, one entry per CDR3 protein. The data show approximately 160,000 distinct CDR3 sequences, about 96% seen once. Sequenced input: CD4+ T cells from PBMCs. The receptor set was obtained from a human donor with Susac syndrome. Each CDR3 is given with its conserved first and last residue. Each record gives: D gene, J gene, V gene, clone size, CDR3 DNA, CDR3 protein. A D gene is named only where the DNA matches it firmly. A clone size is listed for some rows: how often the clone was seen (once, few, many), or a class if it is expanded.

TRBD1 | TRBJ1-5 | TRBV28 | . | TGTGCCAGCAGCAACGGACAGGGTGTGGGCAATCAGCCCCAGCATTTT | CASSNGQGVGNQPQHF
. | TRBJ1-1 | TRBV7-9 | . | TGTGCCAGCAGCTTAATCGAGAGGACTGAAGCTTTCTTT | CASSLIERTEAFF
TRBD1 | TRBJ2-7 | TRBV7-8 | . | TGTGCCAGCAGCCTGCCGGGACAGGGGTTCTACGAGCAGTACTTC | CASSLPGQGFYEQYF
. | TRBJ2-2 | TRBV14 | . | TGTGCCAGCAGCCAGGACTTTTCGGACGGGGAGCTGTTTTTT | CASSQDFSDGELFF
. | TRBJ2-5 | TRBV21-1 | . | TGTGCCAGCAGCAAAGCGCTGGGGCAAGAGACCCAGTACTTC | CASSKALGQETQYF
. | TRBJ2-5 | TRBV20-1 | . | TGCAGTGCAAGTAGAGGGCCCCCGGAGACCCAGTACTTC | CSASRGPPETQYF
TRBD1 | TRBJ1-4 | TRBV15 | . | TGTGCCACCAGCAGAGATACAGGGGATGAAAAACTGTTTTTT | CATSRDTGDEKLFF
. | TRBJ1-5 | TRBV9 | . | TGTGCCAGCAGCGTAGGGGTGGCAGCCGCGAGCAATCAGCCCCAGCATTTT | CASSVGVAAASNQPQHF
TRBD2 | TRBJ2-5 | TRBV24-1 | . | TGTGCCATACCACTAGCGGGGGGGTTGGAGACCCAGTACTTC | CAIPLAGGLETQYF
. | TRBJ1-3 | TRBV30 | . | TGTGCCTGGAAAATTAGCTCTGGAAACACCATATATTTT | CAWKISSGNTIYF
TRBD2 | TRBJ2-1 | TRBV20-1 | . | TGCAGTGCTAGCGACCCCGTGAGCGGGAGATACAATGAGCAGTTCTTC | CSASDPVSGRYNEQFF
. | TRBJ1-5 | TRBV27 | . | TGTGCCAGCAGTGGGATTGGAGGGTCGGGCAATCAGCCCCAGCATTTT | CASSGIGGSGNQPQHF
. | TRBJ2-3 | TRBV9 | . | TGTGCCAGCAGCGCGAGGACCGTGGGCACAGATACGCAGTATTTT | CASSARTVGTDTQYF
TRBD2 | TRBJ2-3 | TRBV14 | . | TGTGCCAGCAGCCACATTCGACCGGGACTAGCGGGAAAGATAGATACGCAGTATTTT | CASSHIRPGLAGKIDTQYF
. | TRBJ2-5 | TRBV20-1 | . | TGCAGTGCCCGGAGACAGGTGCACCGGGGGACCCAGTACTTC | CSARRQVHRGTQYF
TRBD1 | TRBJ1-1 | TRBV30 | . | TGTGCCTGCGACAGGGTGAACACTGAAGCTTTCTTT | CACDRVNTEAFF
. | TRBJ2-3 | TRBV5-4 | . | TGTGCCAGCAGCTTGGCCACAGGGCGCACAGATACGCAGTATTTT | CASSLATGRTDTQYF
. | TRBJ2-3 | TRBV7-2 | . | TGTGCCAGCAGCTTAGGACAGGTTGTAACAGATACGCAGTATTTT | CASSLGQVVTDTQYF
TRBD1 | TRBJ1-1 | TRBV29-1 | once | TGCAGCGTTCGACAGGGCACTGAAGCTTTCTTT | CSVRQGTEAFF
. | TRBJ1-5 | TRBV15 | . | TGTGCCACCAGCAGAGATAGGGTTGGTCAGCCCCAGCATTTT | CATSRDRVGQPQHF